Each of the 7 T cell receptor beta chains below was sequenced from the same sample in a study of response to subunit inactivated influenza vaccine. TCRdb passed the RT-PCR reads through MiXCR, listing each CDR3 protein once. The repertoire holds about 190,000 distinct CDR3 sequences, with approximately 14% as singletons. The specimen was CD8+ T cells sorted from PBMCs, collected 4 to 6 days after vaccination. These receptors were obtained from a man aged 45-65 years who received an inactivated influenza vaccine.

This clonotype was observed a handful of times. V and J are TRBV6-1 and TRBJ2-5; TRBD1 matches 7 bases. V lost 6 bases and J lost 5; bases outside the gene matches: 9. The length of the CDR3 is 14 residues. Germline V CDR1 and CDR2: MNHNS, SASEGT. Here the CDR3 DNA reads TGTGCCAGCAGCCACGACAGGGCGATCGAGACCCAGTACTTC. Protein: CASSHDRAIETQYF.

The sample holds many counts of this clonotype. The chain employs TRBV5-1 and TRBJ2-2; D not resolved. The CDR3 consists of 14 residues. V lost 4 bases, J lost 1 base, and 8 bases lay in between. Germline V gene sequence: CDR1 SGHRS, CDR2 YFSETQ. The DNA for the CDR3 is TGCGCCAGCAGCGTTGCAGGGAACACCGGGGAGCTGTTTTTT. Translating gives CASSVAGNTGELFF.

CDR3 amino acids: CSARASGRALSYNEQFF. As DNA, the CDR3 is TGCAGTGCTAGGGCTAGCGGGAGGGCCTTATCCTACAATGAGCAGTTCTTC. The chain joins TRBV20-1 to TRBJ2-1; TRBD2 matches at 12 bases. Germline CDR1 DFQATT, CDR2 SNEGSKA (reference sequence). This CDR3 is 17 amino acids long. Losses at the gene ends were 3 bases for V and 1 base for J; bases not matched to a gene: 7.

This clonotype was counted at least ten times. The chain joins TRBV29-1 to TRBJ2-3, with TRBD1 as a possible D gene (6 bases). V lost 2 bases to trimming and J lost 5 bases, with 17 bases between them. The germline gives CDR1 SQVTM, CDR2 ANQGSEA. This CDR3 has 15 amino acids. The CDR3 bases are TGCAGCGTTGAATTGGGGGCGCAGGCAGTAGATACGCAGTATTTT. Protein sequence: CSVELGAQAVDTQYF.

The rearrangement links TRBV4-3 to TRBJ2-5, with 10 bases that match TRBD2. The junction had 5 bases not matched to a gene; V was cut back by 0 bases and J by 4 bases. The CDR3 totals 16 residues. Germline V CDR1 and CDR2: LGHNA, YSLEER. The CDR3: CASSQDPAGGLETQYF. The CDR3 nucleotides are TGCGCCAGCAGCCAAGATCCAGCGGGAGGGCTAGAGACCCAGTACTTC.

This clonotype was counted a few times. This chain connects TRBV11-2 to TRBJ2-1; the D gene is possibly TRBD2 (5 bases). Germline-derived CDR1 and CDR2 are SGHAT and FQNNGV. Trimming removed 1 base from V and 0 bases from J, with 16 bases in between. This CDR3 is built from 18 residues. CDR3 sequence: CASSLVSPSMSSYNEQFF. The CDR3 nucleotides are TGTGCCAGCAGCTTAGTCTCTCCTAGCATGAGCTCCTACAATGAGCAGTTCTTC.

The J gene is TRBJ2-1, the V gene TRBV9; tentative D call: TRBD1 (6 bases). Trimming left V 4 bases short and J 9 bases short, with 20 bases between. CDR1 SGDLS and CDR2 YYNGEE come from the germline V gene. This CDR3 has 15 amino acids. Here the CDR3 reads CASSLMIGGYGEQFF. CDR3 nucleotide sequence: TGTGCCAGCAGCTTGATGATAGGGGGATATGGTGAGCAGTTCTTC.